Shown below are 8 T cell receptor beta chains from a single sample sequenced in a study of shared clonotypes between healthy human individuals. Using immunoSEQ multiplex PCR, the repertoire was profiled, and TCRdb retains in-frame clones only, with some absent. The sample holds 2.5 million or so clones, around 94% seen once. Material for sequencing was naive CD4+ T cells sorted from blood. The subset is: CD45RA+ positively selected. The origin of the receptors is a man aged 18 to 35 in good health.

The chain combines TRBV10-3 with TRBJ2-3, with 11 bases fitting TRBD2. Trimming took 11 bases from V and 2 from J; bases not matched to a gene: 9. The germline V gene has CDR1 ENHRY and CDR2 SYGVKD. This CDR3 region has 15 residues. The CDR3 sequence is CASTSGGLHTDTQYF. CDR3 DNA sequence: TGTGCCTCTACTAGCGGGGGCCTCCACACAGATACGCAGTATTTT.

V gene TRBV7-2 combines with J gene TRBJ2-4; D ambiguous. The CDR3 length is 15 residues. The V and J ends lost 0 bases and 3 bases respectively, with 9 bases between them. The V gene's germline CDR1 is SGHTA and CDR2 FQGNSA. CDR3 sequence reads: CASSLAGSLKNIQYF. CDR3 DNA sequence: TGTGCCAGCAGCTTAGCGGGCAGCCTCAAAAACATTCAGTACTTC.

The J gene is TRBJ1-1, the V gene TRBV7-8; tentative D call: TRBD1 (6 bases). The CDR3 is 13 amino acids. Germline V gene lookup returns CDR1 SGHVS and CDR2 FQNEAQ. V shed 6 bases and J shed 5 bases, with 13 bases lying between them. The CDR3 sequence: CASSLVGATEAFF. The CDR3 DNA is TGTGCCAGCAGTCTCGTGGGGGCAACTGAAGCTTTCTTT.

The V call is TRBV30, the J call TRBJ1-2; D remains unclear. The V end lost 2 bases, the J end lost 5 bases, and 15 bases lay between the germline ends. The germline V gene has CDR1 GTSNPN and CDR2 SVGIG (reference sequence). This CDR3 comprises 14 residues. CDR3 protein: CAWSNGRTAYGYTF. The CDR3, as DNA: TGTGCCTGGAGTAATGGCCGAACAGCGTATGGCTACACCTTC.

The rearrangement links TRBV9 to TRBJ1-3, with TRBD1 as a possible D gene (5 bases). Trimming cost V 4 bases and J 1 base, with 15 bases left between them. Per the germline V gene, CDR1 is SGDLS and CDR2 is YYNGEE. The CDR3 is 16 amino acids. The CDR3 sequence: CASSQWDVLSGNTIYF. In nucleotides, the CDR3 is TGTGCCAGCAGCCAATGGGACGTCCTTTCTGGAAACACCATATATTTT.

The J gene is TRBJ1-1, the V gene TRBV30; 10 bases are a match to TRBD1. Germline CDR1 reads GTSNPN; CDR2 reads SVGIG (reference sequence). V dropped 2 bases and J dropped 5; count of bases not matched to a gene: 5. The CDR3 runs 14 residues. The CDR3 loop reads CAWSIGTGETEAFF. Written as DNA, the CDR3 is TGTGCCTGGAGTATCGGGACAGGGGAGACTGAAGCTTTCTTT.

The chain employs TRBV11-1 and TRBJ2-7; tentatively, D is TRBD1 (7 bases). V was cut by 5 bases and J by 2 bases, with 16 bases left in between. Germline V lookup: CDR1 SGHAT, CDR2 FQDESV (reference sequence). The CDR3 is 15 residues long. Here the CDR3 DNA reads TGTGCCAGCAGCCCAGAGGAGGGGGCAACCTACGAGCAGTACTTC. Its translation is CASSPEEGATYEQYF.

The chain recombines TRBV9 with TRBJ1-3; no clear D. The CDR3 has 15 amino acids. V lost 4 bases to trimming and J lost 2 bases, with 13 bases between them. The germline V gene has CDR1 SGDLS and CDR2 YYNGEE. The CDR3 protein is CASSSSPAAGNTIYF. The CDR3 nucleotides read TGTGCCAGCAGCTCCAGCCCAGCGGCTGGAAACACCATATATTTT.